Shown below are 9 T cell receptor beta chains from a single sample sequenced in a study of blood T cells in healthy people across ages (dated by TCRdb to about 2015). Preparation of the library involved 5' RACE. Sequencing took place on an Illumina HiSeq 2500. The second PCR ran for about 7 to 11 cycles and used a J-beta primer mix along with a sample-barcoded 5' primer. TCRdb applied fastp at Q25 and MiXCR to the public reads, then kept only in-frame beta chains. Every entry covers one CDR3 protein and lists the most common genes and DNA from its rows. The sample yields more than 900,000 distinct CDR3 sequences; 25% were counted once. Of the sample, less than 0.85% is held by the ten largest clones. This sample also belongs to another study, concerning T cells of mothers and their children.

The sequencing input was blood. The receptors here all came from a girl aged 2 to 9 in good health.

This clonotype came up a few times. The rearrangement uses TRBV6-2 or TRBV6-3 and TRBJ2-5; D call uncertain. Germline V CDR1 and CDR2: MNHEY, SVGEGT. Trimming removed 0 bases from V and 11 bases from J, with 13 bases in between. The CDR3 contains 13 residues. The CDR3 region has the DNA TGTGCCAGCAGTTACTCGACATCGTCAGAGCAGTACTTC. Encoded protein: CASSYSTSSEQYF.

The table lists this clonotype with many counts. The rearrangement uses TRBV7-2 and TRBJ2-5; D is perhaps TRBD2 (6 bases). CDR3 size: 15 residues. The V end lost 5 bases, the J end lost 2 bases, and 15 bases lay between the germline ends. Germline V gene data show CDR1 as SGHTA and CDR2 as FQGNSA. CDR3 in DNA: TGTGCCAGCAGCCGAGAGGGACTCATACAAGAGACCCAGTACTTC. It yields the protein CASSREGLIQETQYF.

The table lists this clonotype with many counts. The genes are TRBV27 and TRBJ2-3; D might be TRBD1 or TRBD2, each matching 5 bases. Trimming removed 5 bases at V and 4 bases at J, with 13 bases between. This CDR3 is 14 amino acids long. Germline V gene sequence: CDR1 MNHEY, CDR2 SMNVEV (reference sequence). CDR3 residues: CASSRSGRADTQYF. Written as DNA, the CDR3 is TGTGCCAGCAGTCGATCAGGGCGGGCAGATACGCAGTATTTT.

This rearrangement joins TRBV2 to TRBJ2-5; D gene unclear. The end of the DNA aligns better with TRBJ2-7, so the J call may be wrong. The CDR3 length is 13 residues. Germline assignment: CDR1 SNHLY and CDR2 FYNNEI. CDR3 DNA sequence: TGTGCCAGCAGTTTCCCAGACGGCAGCGAGCAGTACTTC. This sequence encodes CASSFPDGSEQYF.

V usage is TRBV12-3 or TRBV12-4 and J usage is TRBJ2-3; TRBD1 agrees at 10 bases. V gave up 2 bases and J gave up 8 bases; unmatched junction bases: 10. The CDR3 is 16 amino acids. CDR3: CASSLRDRGPSGTQYF. The DNA of the CDR3 is TGTGCCAGCAGTTTACGGGACAGGGGTCCATCCGGTACGCAGTATTTT.

CDR3 sequence reads: CASIWIGGFVSSYNEQFF. In DNA, the CDR3 is TGTGCCAGCATCTGGATTGGCGGTTTCGTAAGCTCCTACAATGAGCAGTTCTTC. The V gene is TRBV21-1, the J gene TRBJ2-1. TRBV21-1 is labeled a pseudogene. This CDR3 region has 18 residues.

This clonotype was found a few times. CDR3 bases: TGTGCCACCAGTGAACCCGGGACCCGGGAACGAGAGCAGTTCTTC. Translation gives CATSEPGTREREQFF. The chain joins TRBV24-1 to TRBJ2-5; D might be TRBD1 or TRBD2, each matching 5 bases. The end of the DNA fits TRBJ2-1 better, so the J call may be wrong. CDR3 size: 15 residues. Germline V gene sequence: CDR1 KGHDR, CDR2 SFDVKD.

This clonotype was counted between two and nine times. V gene TRBV5-1 combines with J gene TRBJ2-5, with D possibly matching TRBD2 (7 bases). Germline lookup yields CDR1 SGHRS and CDR2 YFSETQ. V was trimmed by 3 bases and J by 0 bases, leaving 9 bases between them. The CDR3 sequence is 14 residues long. This CDR3 reads CASSWEGDQETQYF. The CDR3 DNA reads TGCGCCAGCAGCTGGGAGGGGGACCAAGAGACCCAGTACTTC.

The table lists this clonotype with a few counts. The rearrangement uses TRBV5-1 and TRBJ1-1, with a possible D match to TRBD1 (5 bases). This CDR3 spans 15 amino acids. Per the germline V gene, CDR1 is SGHRS and CDR2 is YFSETQ. The V and J ends lost 3 bases and 5 bases respectively, with 17 bases between them. The CDR3: CASSWGRGEGTEAFF. DNA for the CDR3: TGCGCCAGCAGCTGGGGTCGGGGGGAGGGTACTGAAGCTTTCTTT.